This entry is about one TCR beta chain. The entry originates in a study of cytomegalovirus exposure and HLA in healthy donors. The PCR employed 60 Vbeta primers together with 13 Jbeta primers. Clones were read by immunoSEQ multiplex PCR, and TCRdb kept only the in-frame ones, dropping some. The sample contains roughly 290,000 clones, around nine tenths of which appear only once. Germline loops: CDR1 MNHEY, CDR2 SMNVEV (reference sequence). Trimming shortened V by 3 bases and J by 6 bases, and 5 bases separated the two germline ends. The CDR3 is 12 residues long. The sample comprised PBMCs. The rearrangement links TRBV27 to TRBJ2-2; D is unclear. The TCR comes from a woman under 30 in good health and CMV-seronegative. The CDR3 protein is CASSFIAGELFF. Written as DNA, the CDR3 is TGTGCCAGCAGTTTTATTGCCGGGGAGCTGTTTTTT.